The 8 T cell receptor beta chains presented below share a single source sample, sequenced in a study of control samples from healthy donors and cancer patients. The method was immunoSEQ multiplex PCR; TCRdb's version includes in-frame clones alone and lacks a portion of them. The sample has some 150,000 clones, nearly 95% seen once; the top ten hold 2.4%. What was sequenced was blood. These receptors originate from a man aged 45 to 65 in good health.

The rearrangement uses TRBV18 and TRBJ1-5, with 8 bases matching TRBD1. J was trimmed by 5 bases and V by 3 bases; bases with no gene match: 15. CDR3 length: 18 residues. CDR1 and CDR2 from the germline V gene are KGHSH and LQKENI. The CDR3 DNA reads TGTGCCAGCTCACCTTATTCTCAGGGGGCGTCCCAATATCAGCCCCAGCATTTT. It encodes CASSPYSQGASQYQPQHF.

The CDR3 sequence: CASSLFGTGSYEQYF. The CDR3 DNA follows: TGCGCCAGCAGCTTGTTCGGGACAGGCTCCTACGAGCAGTACTTC. The rearrangement uses TRBV5-1 and TRBJ2-7; TRBD1 matches at 8 bases. The J segment lost 0 bases and the V segment lost 1 base, leaving 3 bases of the junction unmatched. The CDR3 runs 15 residues. Germline V gene sequence: CDR1 SGHRS, CDR2 YFSETQ.

The chain carries TRBV6-1 and TRBJ2-7, with 14 positions matching TRBD2. The trim removed 1 base at V and 7 bases at J, leaving 0 bases unmatched. This CDR3 region has 14 residues. Germline CDR1 reads MNHNS; CDR2 reads SASEGT. The CDR3 sequence is CASSEGLAGGEQYF. CDR3 DNA sequence: TGTGCCAGCAGTGAAGGACTAGCGGGAGGGGAGCAGTACTTC.

The chain recombines TRBV5-1 with TRBJ1-1; D is perhaps TRBD1 (5 bases). The germline V and J ends were trimmed by 2 bases and 0 bases, with 8 bases remaining between them. Germline CDR1 is SGHRS and CDR2 is YFSETQ. The CDR3 is 14 amino acids. The CDR3 DNA sequence: TGCGCCAGCAGCTTAGGACACCTGAACACTGAAGCTTTCTTT. The encoded protein is CASSLGHLNTEAFF.

This chain connects TRBV28 to TRBJ2-1; the match to TRBD2 covers 14 bases. This CDR3 has 21 amino acids. CDR1 and CDR2 from the germline V gene are MDHEN and SYDVKM. V shed 7 bases and J 0 bases; nucleotides not matched to a gene: 17. The CDR3 sequence is CASIPGLAGERSTSSYNEQFF. The CDR3, as DNA: TGTGCCAGCATTCCGGGACTAGCGGGAGAGAGATCTACTTCCTCCTACAATGAGCAGTTCTTC.

This clone appeared once. The chain joins TRBV12-3 or TRBV12-4 to TRBJ1-6, with 7 bases aligning to TRBD1. The CDR3 loop spans 13 amino acids. The junction had 11 bases not matched to a gene; V was cut back by 8 bases and J by 13 bases. The DNA of the CDR3 is TGTGCCAGCGGCCGGGACAGACGAGGGCCCCTCCACTTT. Residues: CASGRDRRGPLHF.

Comments on this clone: At one of its ends the junction is not consistent with the germline gene, which may arise from a read error. V and J are TRBV27 and TRBJ2-7; no definite D call. The CDR3 length is 8 residues. CDR1 and CDR2 (germline): MNHEY, SMNVEV (reference sequence). CDR3 loop: CASSSGGF. The CDR3 coding sequence is TGTGCCAGCAGTTCGGGTGGGTTC.

This clone was detected only once. The V and J genes are TRBV24-1 and TRBJ1-1; a possible D gene is TRBD1 (5 bases). Germline V lookup: CDR1 KGHDR, CDR2 SFDVKD. The length of the CDR3 is 13 residues. V lost 3 bases, J lost 3 bases, and 7 bases lay in between. The CDR3 nucleotides read TGTGCCACCAGTGATCCAGGGTACACTGAAGCTTTCTTT. It is translated as CATSDPGYTEAFF.